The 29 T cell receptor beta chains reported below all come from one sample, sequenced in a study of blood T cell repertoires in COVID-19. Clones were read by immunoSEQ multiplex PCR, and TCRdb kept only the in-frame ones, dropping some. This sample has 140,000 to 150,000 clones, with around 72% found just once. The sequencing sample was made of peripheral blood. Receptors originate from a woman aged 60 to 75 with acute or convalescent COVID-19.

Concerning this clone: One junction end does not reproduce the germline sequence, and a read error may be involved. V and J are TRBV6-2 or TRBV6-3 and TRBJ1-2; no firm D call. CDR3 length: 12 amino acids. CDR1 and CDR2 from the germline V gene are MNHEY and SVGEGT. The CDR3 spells CASSYGGHPPGF. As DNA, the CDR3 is TGTGCCAGCAGTTACGGTGGCCATCCGCCGGGCTTC.

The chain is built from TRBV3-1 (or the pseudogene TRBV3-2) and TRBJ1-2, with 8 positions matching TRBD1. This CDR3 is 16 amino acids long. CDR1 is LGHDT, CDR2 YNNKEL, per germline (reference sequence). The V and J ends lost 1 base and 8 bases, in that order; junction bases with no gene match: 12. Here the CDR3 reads CASSQGAGTGPYGYTF. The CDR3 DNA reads TGTGCCAGCAGCCAAGGGGCCGGGACAGGTCCATACGGCTACACCTTC.

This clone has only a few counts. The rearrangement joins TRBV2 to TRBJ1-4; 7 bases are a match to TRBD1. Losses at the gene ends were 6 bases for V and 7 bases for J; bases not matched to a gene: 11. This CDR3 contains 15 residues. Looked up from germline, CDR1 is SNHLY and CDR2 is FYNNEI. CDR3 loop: CASSRTGEQAEKLFF. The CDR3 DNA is TGTGCCAGCAGCCGGACAGGAGAACAGGCTGAAAAACTGTTTTTT.

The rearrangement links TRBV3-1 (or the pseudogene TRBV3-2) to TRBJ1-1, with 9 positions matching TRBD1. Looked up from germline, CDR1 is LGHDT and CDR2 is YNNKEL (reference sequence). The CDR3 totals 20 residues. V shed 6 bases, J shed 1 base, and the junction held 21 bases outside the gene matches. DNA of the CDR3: TGTGCCAGCAGACAGATTTCCGGGACAGGGCATCGGGGAAAGAACACTGAAGCTTTCTTT. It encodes CASRQISGTGHRGKNTEAFF.

CDR3 protein: CASSPRALSYEQYF. CDR3 DNA sequence: TGTGCCAGCTCACCACGGGCCTTATCCTACGAGCAGTACTTC. V and J are TRBV18 and TRBJ2-7; D gene unclear. This CDR3 region has 14 residues. V lost 1 base and J 1 base, leaving 8 bases between the germline ends. The germline gives CDR1 KGHSH, CDR2 LQKENI.

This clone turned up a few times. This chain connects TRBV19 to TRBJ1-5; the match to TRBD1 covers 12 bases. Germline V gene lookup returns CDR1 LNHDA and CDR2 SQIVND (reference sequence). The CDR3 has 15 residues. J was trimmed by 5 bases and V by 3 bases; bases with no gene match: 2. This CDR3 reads CASSMGQGAHQPQHF. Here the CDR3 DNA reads TGTGCCAGTAGTATGGGACAGGGGGCACATCAGCCCCAGCATTTT.

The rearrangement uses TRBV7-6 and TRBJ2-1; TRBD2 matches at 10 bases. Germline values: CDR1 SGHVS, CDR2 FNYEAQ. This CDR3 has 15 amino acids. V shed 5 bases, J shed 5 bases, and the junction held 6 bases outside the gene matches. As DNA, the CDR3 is TGTGCCAGCAGCCCACTAGCGGGATCGAACAATGAGCAGTTCTTC. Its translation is CASSPLAGSNNEQFF.

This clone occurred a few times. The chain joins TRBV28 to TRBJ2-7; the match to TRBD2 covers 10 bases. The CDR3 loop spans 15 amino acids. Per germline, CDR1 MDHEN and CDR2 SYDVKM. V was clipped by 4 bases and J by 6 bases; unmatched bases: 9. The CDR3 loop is CASSSEAGGLREQYF. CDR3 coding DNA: TGTGCCAGCAGTTCTGAAGCGGGAGGGCTCCGCGAGCAGTACTTC.

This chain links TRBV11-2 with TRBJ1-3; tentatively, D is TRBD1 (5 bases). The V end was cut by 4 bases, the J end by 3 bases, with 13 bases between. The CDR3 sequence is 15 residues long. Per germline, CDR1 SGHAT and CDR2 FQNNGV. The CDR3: CASSSDQGFGNTIYF. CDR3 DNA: TGTGCCAGCAGCTCGGACCAGGGATTTGGAAACACCATATATTTT.

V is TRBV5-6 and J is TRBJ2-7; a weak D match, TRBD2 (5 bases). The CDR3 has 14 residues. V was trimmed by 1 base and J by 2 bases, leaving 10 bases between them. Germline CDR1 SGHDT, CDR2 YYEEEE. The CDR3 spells CASSLWQTTYEQYF. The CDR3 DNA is TGTGCCAGCAGCTTGTGGCAGACTACCTACGAGCAGTACTTC.

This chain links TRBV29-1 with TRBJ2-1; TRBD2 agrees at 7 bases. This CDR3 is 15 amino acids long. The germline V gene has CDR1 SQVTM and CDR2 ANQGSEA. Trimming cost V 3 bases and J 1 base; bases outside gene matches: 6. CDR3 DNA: TGCAGCGTTGAGCCAGATAGCGGGTCCTACAATGAGCAGTTCTTC. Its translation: CSVEPDSGSYNEQFF.

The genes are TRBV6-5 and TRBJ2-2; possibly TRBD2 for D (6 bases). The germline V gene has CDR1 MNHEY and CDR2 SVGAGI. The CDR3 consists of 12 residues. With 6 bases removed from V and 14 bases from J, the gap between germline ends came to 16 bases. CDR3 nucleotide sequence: TGTGCCAGCAGCGGGAGAAGGGCCGCACTGTTTTTT. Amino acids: CASSGRRAALFF.

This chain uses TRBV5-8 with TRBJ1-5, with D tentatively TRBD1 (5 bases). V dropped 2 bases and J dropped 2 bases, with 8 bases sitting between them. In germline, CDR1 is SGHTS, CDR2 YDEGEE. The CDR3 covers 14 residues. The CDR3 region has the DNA TGTGCCAGCAGCTTAGGCAGGGGCAATCAGCCCCAGCATTTT. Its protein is CASSLGRGNQPQHF.

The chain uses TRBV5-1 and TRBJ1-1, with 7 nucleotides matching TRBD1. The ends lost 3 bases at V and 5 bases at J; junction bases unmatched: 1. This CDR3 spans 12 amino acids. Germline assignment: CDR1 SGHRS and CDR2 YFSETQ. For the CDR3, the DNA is TGCGCCAGCAGCTCACAGGGGACTGAAGCTTTCTTT. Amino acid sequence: CASSSQGTEAFF.

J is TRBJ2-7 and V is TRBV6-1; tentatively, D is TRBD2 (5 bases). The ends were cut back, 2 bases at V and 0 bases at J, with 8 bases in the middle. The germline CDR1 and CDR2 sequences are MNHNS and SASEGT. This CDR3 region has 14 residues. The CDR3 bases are TGTGCCAGCAGTGAACAAGGGAGCTCCTACGAGCAGTACTTC. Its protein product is CASSEQGSSYEQYF.

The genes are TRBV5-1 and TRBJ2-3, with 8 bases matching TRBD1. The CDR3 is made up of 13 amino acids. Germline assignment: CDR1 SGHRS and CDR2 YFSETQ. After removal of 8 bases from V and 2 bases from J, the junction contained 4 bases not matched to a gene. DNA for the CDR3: TGCGCCAGTTACAGGGGGAACACAGATACGCAGTATTTT. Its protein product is CASYRGNTDTQYF.

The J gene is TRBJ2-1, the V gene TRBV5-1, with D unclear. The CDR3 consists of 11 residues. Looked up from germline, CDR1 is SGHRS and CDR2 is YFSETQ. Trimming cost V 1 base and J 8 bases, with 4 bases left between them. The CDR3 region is CASSLRDEQFF. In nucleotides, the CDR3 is TGCGCCAGCAGCTTGCGGGATGAGCAGTTCTTC. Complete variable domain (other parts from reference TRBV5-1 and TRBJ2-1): KAGVTQTPRYLIKTRGQQVTLSCSPISGHRSVSWYQQTPGQGLQFLFEYFSETQRNKGNFPGRFSGRQFSNSRSEMNVSTLELGDSALYLCASSLRDEQFFGPGTRLTVL.

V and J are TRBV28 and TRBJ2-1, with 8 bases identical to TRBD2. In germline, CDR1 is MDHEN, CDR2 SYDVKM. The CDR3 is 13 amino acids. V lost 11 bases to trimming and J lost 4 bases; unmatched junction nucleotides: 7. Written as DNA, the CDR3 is TGTGCCGTTCAACGGGAGGGGTACAATGAGCAGTTCTTC. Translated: CAVQREGYNEQFF.

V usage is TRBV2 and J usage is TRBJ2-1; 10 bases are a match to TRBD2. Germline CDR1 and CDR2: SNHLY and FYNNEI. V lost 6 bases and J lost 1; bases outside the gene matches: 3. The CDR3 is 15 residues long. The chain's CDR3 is CASRSLAGSYNEQFF. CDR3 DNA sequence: TGTGCCAGCAGGTCACTAGCGGGATCCTACAATGAGCAGTTCTTC. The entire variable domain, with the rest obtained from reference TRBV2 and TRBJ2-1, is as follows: EPEVTQTPSHQVTQMGQEVILRCVPISNHLYFYWYRQILGQKVEFLVSFYNNEISEKSEIFDDQFSVERPDGSNFTLKIRSTKLEDSAMYFCASRSLAGSYNEQFFGPGTRLTVL.

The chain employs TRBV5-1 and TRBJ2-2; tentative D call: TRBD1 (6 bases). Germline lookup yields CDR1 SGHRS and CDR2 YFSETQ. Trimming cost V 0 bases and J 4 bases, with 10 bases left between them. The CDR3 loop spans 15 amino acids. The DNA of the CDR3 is TGCGCCAGCAGCTTGGCCCTACAGGGCACCGGGGAGCTGTTTTTT. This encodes CASSLALQGTGELFF.

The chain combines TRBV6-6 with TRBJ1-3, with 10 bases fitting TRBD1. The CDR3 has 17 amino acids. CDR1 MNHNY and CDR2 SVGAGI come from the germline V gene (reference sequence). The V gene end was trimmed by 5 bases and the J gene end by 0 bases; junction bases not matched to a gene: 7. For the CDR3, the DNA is TGTGCCAGCAGTCGGGACAGGGGAAGATTCTCTGGAAACACCATATATTTT. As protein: CASSRDRGRFSGNTIYF.

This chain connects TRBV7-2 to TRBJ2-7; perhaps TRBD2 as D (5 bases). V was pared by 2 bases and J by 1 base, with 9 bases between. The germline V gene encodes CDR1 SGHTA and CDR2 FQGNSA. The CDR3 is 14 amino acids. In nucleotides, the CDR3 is TGTGCCAGCAGCTTACAGGAGGTGTCCTACGAGCAGTACTTC. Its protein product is CASSLQEVSYEQYF.

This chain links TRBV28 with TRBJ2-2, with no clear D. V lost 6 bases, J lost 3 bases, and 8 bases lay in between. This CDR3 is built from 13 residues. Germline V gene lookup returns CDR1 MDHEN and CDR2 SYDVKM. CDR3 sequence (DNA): TGTGCCAGCAGCACGCCAGACACCGGGGAGCTGTTTTTT. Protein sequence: CASSTPDTGELFF.

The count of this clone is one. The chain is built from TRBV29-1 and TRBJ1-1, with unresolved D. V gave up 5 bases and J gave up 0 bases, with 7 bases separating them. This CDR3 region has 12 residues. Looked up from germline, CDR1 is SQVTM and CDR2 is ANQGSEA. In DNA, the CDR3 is TGCAGCGTTCATACAATGAACACTGAAGCTTTCTTT. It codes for CSVHTMNTEAFF.

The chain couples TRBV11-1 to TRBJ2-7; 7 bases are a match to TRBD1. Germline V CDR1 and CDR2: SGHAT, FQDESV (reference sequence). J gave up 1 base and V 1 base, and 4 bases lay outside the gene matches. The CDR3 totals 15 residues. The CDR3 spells CASSLVHRGSYEQYF. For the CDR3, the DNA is TGTGCCAGCAGCTTAGTGCACAGGGGATCCTACGAGCAGTACTTC.

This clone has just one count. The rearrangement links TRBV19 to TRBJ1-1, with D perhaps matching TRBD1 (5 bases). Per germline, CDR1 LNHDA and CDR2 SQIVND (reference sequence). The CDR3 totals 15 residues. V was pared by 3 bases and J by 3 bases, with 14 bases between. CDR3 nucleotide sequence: TGTGCCAGTAGTATTAACAGGCTAAGGGACACTGAAGCTTTCTTT. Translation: CASSINRLRDTEAFF.

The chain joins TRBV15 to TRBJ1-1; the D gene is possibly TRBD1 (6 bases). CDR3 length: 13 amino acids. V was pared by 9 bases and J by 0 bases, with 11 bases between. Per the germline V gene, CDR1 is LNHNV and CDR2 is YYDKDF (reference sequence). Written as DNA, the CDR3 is TGTGCCACAGGGGGGGTCATGAACACTGAAGCTTTCTTT. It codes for CATGGVMNTEAFF.

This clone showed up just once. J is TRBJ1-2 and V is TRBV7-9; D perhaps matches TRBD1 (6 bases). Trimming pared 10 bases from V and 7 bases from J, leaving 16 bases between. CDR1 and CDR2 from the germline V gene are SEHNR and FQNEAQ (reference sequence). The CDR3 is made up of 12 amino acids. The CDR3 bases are TGTGCCACCCAAACAGGGACGGGTGGCTACACCTTC. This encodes CATQTGTGGYTF.

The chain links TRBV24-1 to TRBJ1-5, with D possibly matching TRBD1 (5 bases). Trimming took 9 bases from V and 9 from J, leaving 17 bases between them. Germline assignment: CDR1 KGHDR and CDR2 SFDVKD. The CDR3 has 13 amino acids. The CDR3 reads CATSGGGVGPQHF. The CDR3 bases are TGTGCCACCTCCGGGGGGGGTGTGGGGCCCCAGCATTTT.